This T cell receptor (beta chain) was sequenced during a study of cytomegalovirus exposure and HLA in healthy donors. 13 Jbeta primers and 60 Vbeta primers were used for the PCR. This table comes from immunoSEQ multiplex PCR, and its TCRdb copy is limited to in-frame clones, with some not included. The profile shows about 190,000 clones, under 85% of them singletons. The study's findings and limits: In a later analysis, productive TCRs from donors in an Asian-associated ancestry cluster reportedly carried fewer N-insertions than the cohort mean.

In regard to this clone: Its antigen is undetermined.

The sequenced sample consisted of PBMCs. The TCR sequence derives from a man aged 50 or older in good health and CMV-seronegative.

The CDR3 DNA reads TGTGCTAGTGGTTTTTGGCGGGGGGGCACAGATACGCAGTATTTT. Translating gives CASGFWRGGTDTQYF. The chain is built from TRBV12-5 and TRBJ2-3; 8 bases match TRBD2. CDR1 and CDR2 from the germline V gene are LGHNT and FRNRAP. The length of the CDR3 is 15 residues. The trim removed 3 bases at V and 1 base at J, leaving 3 bases unmatched.